These 9 T cell receptor beta chains share one sample of origin, sequenced in a study of beta chain features in type 1 diabetes. As every portion of the isolated RNA was reverse transcribed, the sequencing read expressed TCRB transcripts. Sequencing was performed with immunoSEQ multiplex PCR; in TCRdb, only in-frame clones are kept and a portion is missing. The data contain some 150,000 clones, 8.5% to 14% of them singletons. Specimen: central memory CD4+ T cells from blood. The receptors shown here come from a man aged 18 to 30 in good health.

This clone occurred a few times. V usage is TRBV6-5 and J usage is TRBJ2-5; D not certain. From germline, CDR1 is MNHEY and CDR2 SVGAGI. Trimming removed 6 bases from V and 3 bases from J, with 14 bases in between. The CDR3 contains 14 residues. The chain's CDR3 is CASSLMGRKETQYF. CDR3 in DNA: TGTGCCAGCAGCCTCATGGGCCGAAAAGAGACCCAGTACTTC.

The chain combines TRBV7-2 with TRBJ2-3, with D hard to call. This CDR3 region has 14 residues. Deletions cut 5 bases from V and 1 base from J, with 10 bases between. CDR1 is SGHTA and CDR2 is FQGNSA in the germline V gene. DNA of the CDR3: TGTGCCAGCAGCATCTCTCCGGGCACAGATACGCAGTATTTT. Its protein product is CASSISPGTDTQYF.

The chain uses TRBV9 and TRBJ2-5; TRBD2 is a possible D gene (5 bases). The CDR3 extends over 14 amino acids. Per germline, CDR1 SGDLS and CDR2 YYNGEE. V was shortened by 0 bases and J by 0 bases, with 6 bases between the two germline ends. The CDR3 nucleotides read TGTGCCAGCAGCGTAGGAGGGTACCAAGAGACCCAGTACTTC. Translating gives CASSVGGYQETQYF.

This clone came up a few times. The genes are TRBV7-2 and TRBJ2-2; 14 nucleotides match TRBD2. The CDR3 contains 17 residues. Germline-derived CDR1 and CDR2 are SGHTA and FQGNSA. V shed 5 bases and J 4 bases; nucleotides not matched to a gene: 6. The DNA of the CDR3 is TGTGCCAGCAGCCCCCCGGGACTAGCGGGGGTCACCGGGGAGCTGTTTTTT. This gives the protein CASSPPGLAGVTGELFF.

The chain employs TRBV11-1 and TRBJ1-2; D possibly corresponds to TRBD1 (6 bases). The V end was cut by 5 bases, the J end by 8 bases, with 27 bases between. Germline V gives CDR1 SGHAT, CDR2 FQDESV (reference sequence). The CDR3 contains 17 residues. CDR3 coding DNA: TGTGCCAGCAGCCAAACAATAAAGGACAGCCTCCGAGAGGGCTACACCTTC. Protein sequence: CASSQTIKDSLREGYTF. The full variable domain, completed using reference TRBV11-1 and TRBJ1-2, is EAEVAQSPRYKITEKSQAVAFWCDPISGHATLYWYRQILGQGPELLVQFQDESVVDDSQLPKDRFSAERLKGVDSTLKIQPAELGDSAMYLCASSQTIKDSLREGYTFGSGTRLTVV.

V usage is TRBV4-3 and J usage is TRBJ2-4; 8 bases are a match to TRBD1. J gave up 1 base and V 5 bases, and 16 bases lay outside the gene matches. The CDR3 sequence is 19 residues long. Germline loops: CDR1 LGHNA, CDR2 YSLEER. The CDR3 spells CASSSQRDRRAGAKNIQYF. The CDR3 bases are TGCGCCAGCAGCTCTCAAAGGGACAGGCGGGCCGGGGCCAAAAACATTCAGTACTTC.

This sequence joins TRBV7-6 and TRBJ2-1, with a possible D match to TRBD2 (5 bases). CDR1 SGHVS and CDR2 FNYEAQ come from the germline V gene. The CDR3 sequence is 15 residues long. V lost 0 bases, J lost 6 bases, and 12 bases lay in between. The DNA of the CDR3 is TGTGCCAGCAGCTTAGCAGGTCTAGCTATCAATGAGCAGTTCTTC. Translation gives CASSLAGLAINEQFF.

This clone was detected only a few times. J is TRBJ2-7 and V is TRBV5-4, with 7 bases that match TRBD1. In germline, CDR1 is SGHNT, CDR2 YYREEE (reference sequence). V dropped 4 bases and J dropped 0; count of bases not matched to a gene: 4. The CDR3 contains 14 residues. This CDR3 reads CASSEQGSSYEQYF. As DNA, the CDR3 is TGTGCCAGCAGCGAACAGGGGTCCTCCTACGAGCAGTACTTC.

The V call is TRBV29-1, the J call TRBJ1-1, with 8 nucleotides matching TRBD1. CDR3 length equals 13 residues. Per germline, CDR1 SQVTM and CDR2 ANQGSEA. DNA of the CDR3: TGCAGTGGACAGGGACTACTAGAAAAGGGGGCTTTCTTT. Its protein product is CSGQGLLEKGAFF.